This T cell receptor beta chain was observed in a study of cytomegalovirus exposure and HLA in healthy donors. General study results and limits: Donors belonging to an Asian-associated ancestry cluster reportedly showed fewer N-insertions in productive TCRs than the roughly 670-donor mean, according to what a later analysis found. In a later analysis, TCR association rates varied by HLA locus: DRB1 most, HLA-C fewest.

Germline assignment: CDR1 SGHTA and CDR2 FQGTGA. The CDR3 sequence is 18 residues long. Germline trimming cut 0 bases from V and 3 bases from J; bases unmatched to any gene: 7. As for this clone: Its cognate antigen is unknown.

PCR used 60 Vbeta primers and 13 Jbeta primers. Clones were sequenced by immunoSEQ multiplex PCR, and TCRdb holds only the in-frame ones, with some missing. The sample contains roughly 220,000 clones, 75% to 90% of which appear only once. The TCR comes from a woman aged 40-49 years in good health and CMV-seronegative. The chain combines TRBV7-3 with TRBJ2-4; TRBD2 aligns across 11 bases. Input material: PBMCs. CDR3 nucleotides: TGTGCCAGCAGCTTAACGACTAGCGGGAATTCTGGCAAAAACATTCAGTACTTC. Translation gives CASSLTTSGNSGKNIQYF.